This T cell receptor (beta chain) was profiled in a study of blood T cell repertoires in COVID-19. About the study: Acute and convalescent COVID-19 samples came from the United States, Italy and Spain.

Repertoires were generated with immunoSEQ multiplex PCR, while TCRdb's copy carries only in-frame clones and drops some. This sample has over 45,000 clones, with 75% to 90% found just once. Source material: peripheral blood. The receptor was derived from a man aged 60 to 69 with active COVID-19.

The CDR3 loop reads CSVEGTGGIYEQYF. The CDR3 region has the DNA TGCAGCGTTGAAGGGACAGGGGGCATCTACGAGCAGTACTTC. The V and J genes are TRBV29-1 and TRBJ2-7, with TRBD1 identical over 11 bases. Trimming removed 1 base from V and 3 bases from J; junction bases left unmatched: 2. Germline CDR1 and CDR2: SQVTM and ANQGSEA. The CDR3 length is 14 residues.